Listed below are T cell receptor beta chains from one sample, sequenced in a study of T cell responses to AZD1222 COVID-19 vaccine. TCRdb keeps only in-frame clones here, not all; method: immunoSEQ multiplex PCR. The data hold some 89,000 clones, with roughly 90% observed a single time. Sequencing was performed on peripheral blood, taken on day 0 of AZD1222 vaccination. These receptor sequences come from an adult in good health. The CDR3 runs from the conserved cysteine through the conserved F or W. D genes are given only for firm matches. Clone size, where shown, is once, few, many, or a class for clones that have expanded.

clone_size j_call d_call v_call cdr3_nt cdr3_aa
NA TRBJ2-7 NA TRBV6-1 TGTGCCAGCAGTGAATGGTTGACAGCTGTCTACGAGCAGTACTTC CASSEWLTAVYEQYF
NA TRBJ2-7 TRBD2 TRBV28 TGTGCCAGCGGAACGCTAGCGGGAGAGTACGAGCAGTACTTC CASGTLAGEYEQYF
NA TRBJ2-7 NA TRBV5-8 TGTGCCAGCAGCTTGGTGGACAGCTACGAGCAGTACTTC CASSLVDSYEQYF
NA TRBJ2-7 NA TRBV30 TGTGCCTGGAGCTCCTTTGGACTCTCCTACGAGCAGTACTTC CAWSSFGLSYEQYF
NA TRBJ1-4 NA TRBV2 TGTGCCAGCATTGAGGCAGCAAGTGAAAAACTGTTTTTT CASIEAASEKLFF
NA TRBJ2-7 NA TRBV18 TGTGCCAGCTCACTAACAGATTCCTACGAGCAGTACTTC CASSLTDSYEQYF
NA TRBJ2-1 NA TRBV12-3/TRBV12-4 TGTGCCAGCATCAAGGAGGGTGAGCAGTTCTTC CASIKEGEQFF
NA TRBJ1-2 NA TRBV4-1 TGCGCCAGCAGCCAAGAACCGACAGACTATGGCTACACCTTC CASSQEPTDYGYTF
NA TRBJ2-2 TRBD1 TRBV27 TGTGCCAGCAGGACAGGGGTTAGCAAAGGGGAGCTGTTTTTT CASRTGVSKGELFF
NA TRBJ2-7 NA TRBV23-1 TGCGCCAGCAGTCAATCGTGCCAGAGAGTCTACGAGCAGTACTTC CASSQSCQRVYEQYF
NA TRBJ2-7 TRBD2 TRBV19 TGTGCCAGTAGTGTAATAGCGGGAGGCTCCTACGAGCAGTACTTC CASSVIAGGSYEQYF
NA TRBJ2-1 NA TRBV9 TGTGCCAGCAGCGTAGATGACCGGGGAGCCTACAATGAGCAGTTCTTC CASSVDDRGAYNEQFF
NA TRBJ2-7 NA TRBV2 TGTGCCAGCAGAAAAGGTGGGCAGTCCTACGAGCAGTACTTC CASRKGGQSYEQYF
NA TRBJ1-2 NA TRBV19 TGTGCCGCCCTAAATTTGATGCACTATGTTGGCTACACCTTC CAALNLMHYVGYTF
NA TRBJ2-7 NA TRBV5-4 TGTGCCAGCAGCTCCCAGGGGGGAGGACGGGAGCAGTACTTC CASSSQGGGREQYF
once TRBJ2-3 NA TRBV19 TGTGCCAGTAGTATCGGCAGGGTTAGTTCAGATACGCAGTATTTT CASSIGRVSSDTQYF
NA TRBJ1-1 NA TRBV28 TGTGCCAGCATAGGGAACACTGAAGCTTTCTTT CASIGNTEAFF
NA TRBJ2-1 NA TRBV2 TGTGCCAGCAGGAGGGACGGAAACAATGAGCAGTTCTTC CASRRDGNNEQFF
NA TRBJ1-6 TRBD1 TRBV9 TGTGCCAGCAGCGTAACCGGGACAGAACCCTCACCCCTCCACTTT CASSVTGTEPSPLHF
once TRBJ2-3 NA TRBV6-5 TGTGCCAGCACCGACGTCGGTTGGAGCACAGATACGCAGTATTTT CASTDVGWSTDTQYF
NA TRBJ1-4 NA TRBV4-1 TGCGCCAGCAGCCGCTTATTTGCCGGTCGGGAAAAACTGTTTTTT CASSRLFAGREKLFF
once TRBJ1-5 TRBD1 TRBV24-1 TGTGCCACCAGTGATTCGACAGGGAACAATCAGCCCCAGCATTTT CATSDSTGNNQPQHF
NA TRBJ1-5 NA TRBV19 TGTGCCAGTAGTAGCTGGGGGGGGGAATGGAATCAGCCCCAGCATTTT CASSSWGGEWNQPQHF
NA TRBJ2-1 NA TRBV7-9 TGTGCCAGCAGCTTCCGGGGTGGATATGAGCAGTTCTTC CASSFRGGYEQFF
few TRBJ1-1 NA TRBV5-1 TGCGCCAGCAGCGGGGGGGCGATGAACACTGAAGCTTTCTTT CASSGGAMNTEAFF
NA TRBJ1-1 NA TRBV19 TGTGCCAGTAGTATCTTGGGGCTGAACACTGAAGCTTTCTTT CASSILGLNTEAFF
NA TRBJ2-7 TRBD1 TRBV11-2 TGTGCCAGCAGCTGGAGGGACAGGGGAGGGGGCGAGCAGTACTTC CASSWRDRGGGEQYF
NA TRBJ2-4 NA TRBV5-1 TGCGCCAGCAGCTTGGAATTTTTGGAGGGGGACATTCAGTACTTC CASSLEFLEGDIQYF
NA TRBJ1-5 NA TRBV24-1 TGTGCCACCAGTGATTCTTCGGGGGCCCAGCCCCAGCATTTT CATSDSSGAQPQHF
NA TRBJ2-1 TRBD1 TRBV7-3 TGTGCCAGCAGCTTGGGACAGACGCGCAATGAGCAGTTCTTC CASSLGQTRNEQFF
NA TRBJ1-1 TRBD1 TRBV28 TGTGCCAGCTCACAGGGGGCTATGAACACTGAAGCTTTCTTT CASSQGAMNTEAFF
NA TRBJ1-4 NA TRBV12-3/TRBV12-4 TGTGCCAGCAGTACTAGAGAAAAACTGTTTTTT CASSTREKLFF
NA TRBJ1-5 NA TRBV12-3/TRBV12-4 TGTGCCAGCACCATGGGGGTCGGGCAGCCCCAGCATTTT CASTMGVGQPQHF
NA TRBJ2-7 TRBD2 TRBV7-9 TGTGCCAGCAGCTTAGCGGGTGCGGGGGTGGGTTCCGAGCAGTACTTC CASSLAGAGVGSEQYF
NA TRBJ2-2 NA TRBV19 TGTGCCAGTATTCCGGGGGACACCGCGAACACCGGGGAGCTGTTTTTT CASIPGDTANTGELFF
NA TRBJ1-4 NA TRBV27 TGTGCCAGCAGTTTATCAGGGGGTGCCAAAGAAAAACTGTTTTTT CASSLSGGAKEKLFF
NA TRBJ2-2 NA TRBV3-1/TRBV3-2 TGTGCCAGCAGCCAAGCGGACACCGGGGAGCTGTTTTTT CASSQADTGELFF
NA TRBJ2-1 TRBD2 TRBV9 TGTGCCAGCAGCGCCACAGCGGGAGGGCCGAAAAGGATGCAGTTCTTC CASSATAGGPKRMQFF
NA TRBJ2-7 NA TRBV19 TGTGCCAGTAGTTCGGCGCCGGTAGCGGCCCTCCGAAACGAGCAGTACTTC CASSSAPVAALRNEQYF
NA TRBJ1-1 TRBD1 TRBV6-5 TGTGCCAGCAGTTACTCGAGCAGGGGGCGGGGTGAAGCTTTCTTT CASSYSSRGRGEAFF
NA TRBJ2-7 TRBD2 TRBV29-1 TGCAGCGTTGAAAATCGAGCCGGGACTAGCGGGAGGGCCTCCTACGAGCAGTACTTC CSVENRAGTSGRASYEQYF
NA TRBJ2-1 TRBD1 TRBV7-3 TGTGCCAGCAGCTCCGTACAGGGGAGCAATGAGCAGTTCTTC CASSSVQGSNEQFF
NA TRBJ2-3 TRBD2 TRBV5-1 TGCGCCAGCAGAGAAGGGCTAGCGGGAGGCACAGATACGCAGTATTTT CASREGLAGGTDTQYF
NA TRBJ1-3 TRBD1 TRBV6-1 TGTGCCAGCAGTGAGATGACAGGGACTGGAAACACCATATATTTT CASSEMTGTGNTIYF
NA TRBJ1-4 NA TRBV20-1 TGCAGTGCTCCGATGAATGAAAAACTGTTTTTT CSAPMNEKLFF
NA TRBJ2-3 NA TRBV11-1 TGTGCCAGCAGCTCTAGACTATCAGGGTACGCTACGCAGTATTTT CASSSRLSGYATQYF
NA TRBJ1-6 NA TRBV5-1 TGCGCCAGCGGGCCAGGGACGACTAGGGGATCCCTCCACTTT CASGPGTTRGSLHF
NA TRBJ1-2 NA TRBV6-5 TGTGCCAGCAGTTACGGACAAGAGATGCGCTACACCTTC CASSYGQEMRYTF
NA TRBJ2-1 TRBD2 TRBV18 TGTGCCAGCTCACCGCTACTAGCGAGATCCCACAATGAGCAGTTCTTC CASSPLLARSHNEQFF
NA TRBJ2-7 NA TRBV14 TGTGCCAGCAGCCAAGTCAGTGAGCAGTACTTC CASSQVSEQYF
NA TRBJ2-5 TRBD2 TRBV14 TGTGCCAGCAGCCAAGGAGGGCTAGCGGGAGGACAAGAGACCCAGTACTTC CASSQGGLAGGQETQYF
NA TRBJ1-1 NA TRBV15 TGTGCCACCAGCACTTACACAGGTTTTCTGGCTGAAGCTTTCTTT CATSTYTGFLAEAFF
NA TRBJ2-5 TRBD1 TRBV3-1/TRBV3-2 TGTGCCAGCAGCCAGGGACAGGGTAGAGAGACCCAGTACTTC CASSQGQGRETQYF
NA TRBJ2-5 NA TRBV19 TGTGCCAGTAAATCGGGGCCAGGCGGAGAGACCCAGTACTTC CASKSGPGGETQYF